A single sample gave rise to the 14 T cell receptor beta chains below, sequenced in a study of cytomegalovirus exposure and HLA in healthy donors. PCR amplification relied on 60 Vbeta primers (plus 13 Jbeta primers). The table came from immunoSEQ multiplex PCR; TCRdb's copy has only in-frame clones and leaves some out. The sample records roughly 100,000 clones, around 77% being singletons. Sequenced sample: PBMCs. The source is a male donor in good health and CMV-seropositive.

The chain recombines TRBV5-6 with TRBJ2-4, with D tentatively TRBD1 (6 bases). The V and J ends lost 4 bases and 3 bases respectively, with 14 bases between them. CDR1 is SGHDT and CDR2 is YYEEEE in the germline V gene. The CDR3 spans 15 residues. The CDR3 protein is CASSPWTEDKNIQYF. The CDR3 DNA reads as TGTGCCAGCAGCCCATGGACAGAGGACAAAAACATTCAGTACTTC. Full variable domain (missing parts from reference TRBV5-6 and TRBJ2-4): DAGVTQSPTHLIKTRGQQVTLRCSPKSGHDTVSWYQQALGQGPQFIFQYYEEEERQRGNFPDRFSGHQFPNYSSELNVNALLLGDSALYLCASSPWTEDKNIQYFGAGTRLSVL.

The chain employs TRBV30 and TRBJ1-5; perhaps TRBD1 as D (6 bases). CDR3 size: 13 residues. The V and J ends lost 4 bases and 4 bases respectively, with 11 bases between them. Germline lookup yields CDR1 GTSNPN and CDR2 SVGIG (reference sequence). CDR3 nucleotide sequence: TGTGCCTGGACCCATACAGGGAATCAGCCCCAGCATTTT. It translates to CAWTHTGNQPQHF.

This sequence joins TRBV5-1 and TRBJ2-1, with D maybe TRBD2 (6 bases). Germline V gene data show CDR1 as SGHRS and CDR2 as YFSETQ. CDR3 size: 16 residues. Trimming took 3 bases from V and 2 from J, leaving 15 bases between them. CDR3 DNA: TGCGCCAGCAGCTCGTTAGCGGACCAAACCTACAATGAGCAGTTCTTC. Translation: CASSSLADQTYNEQFF. Full variable domain (rest looked up from reference TRBV5-1 and TRBJ2-1): KAGVTQTPRYLIKTRGQQVTLSCSPISGHRSVSWYQQTPGQGLQFLFEYFSETQRNKGNFPGRFSGRQFSNSRSEMNVSTLELGDSALYLCASSSLADQTYNEQFFGPGTRLTVL.

This clone was observed a single time. The CDR3 bases are TGTGCCAGCAGTGCCCGACTAGCGGGAGTGTGGTACTTC. It specifies CASSARLAGVWYF. This sequence joins TRBV2 and TRBJ2-7, with 12 bases identical to TRBD2. The CDR3 runs to 13 residues. Unmatched junction bases numbered 7, after V lost 4 bases and J lost 12 bases. Per germline, CDR1 SNHLY and CDR2 FYNNEI.

The chain links TRBV28 to TRBJ1-2, with D possibly being TRBD1 (6 bases). Trimming took 11 bases from V and 0 from J, leaving 10 bases between them. The CDR3 has 12 residues. Looked up from germline, CDR1 is MDHEN and CDR2 is SYDVKM. This chain's CDR3 is CAARGTNYGYTF. CDR3 nucleotide sequence: TGTGCCGCGAGGGGGACTAACTATGGCTACACCTTC.

J is TRBJ1-1 and V is TRBV7-9; D might be TRBD1 (5 bases). Trimming shortened V by 10 bases and J by 7 bases, and 19 bases separated the two germline ends. This CDR3 is 13 amino acids long. In germline, CDR1 is SEHNR, CDR2 FQNEAQ (reference sequence). In nucleotides, the CDR3 is TGTGCCACCCGGGGGAGGGGCGTTGTTGAAGCTTTCTTT. The encoded protein is CATRGRGVVEAFF.

This chain uses TRBV19 with TRBJ2-3; the D gene is possibly TRBD2 (5 bases). Germline V lookup: CDR1 LNHDA, CDR2 SQIVND (reference sequence). The CDR3 has 15 amino acids. The ends were cut back, 3 bases at V and 5 bases at J, with 15 bases in the middle. This CDR3 reads CASSMVWELGDTQYF. In nucleotides, the CDR3 is TGTGCCAGTAGTATGGTGTGGGAGTTGGGAGATACGCAGTATTTT.

The chain employs TRBV5-1 and TRBJ1-1; TRBD1 aligns across 8 bases. Germline CDR1 and CDR2: SGHRS and YFSETQ. V lost 3 bases and J lost 5; bases outside the gene matches: 21. This CDR3 has 19 residues. CDR3 protein: CASSSNPRTRTGTVTEAFF. Here the CDR3 DNA reads TGCGCCAGCAGCTCGAACCCCCGAACCCGGACAGGGACGGTTACTGAAGCTTTCTTT.

CDR3: CSVEDRAGRGASYEQYF. The CDR3 DNA is TGCAGCGTTGAAGATCGAGCGGGCAGGGGGGCCTCCTACGAGCAGTACTTC. The V call is TRBV29-1, the J call TRBJ2-5; possibly TRBD1 for D (7 bases). The J call may not be correct, given that the DNA end is closer to TRBJ2-7. CDR1 is SQVTM, CDR2 ANQGSEA, per germline. The CDR3 runs to 17 residues.

The V and J genes are TRBV19 and TRBJ2-3, with 9 bases fitting TRBD2. Germline V gives CDR1 LNHDA, CDR2 SQIVND (reference sequence). V shed 6 bases and J 4 bases; nucleotides not matched to a gene: 5. This CDR3 is 14 amino acids long. CDR3: CASSLAGAADTQYF. CDR3 DNA: TGTGCCAGTAGCTTAGCGGGAGCCGCAGATACGCAGTATTTT.

The V and J genes are TRBV5-1 and TRBJ1-2; D is ambiguous. Germline V gene sequence: CDR1 SGHRS, CDR2 YFSETQ. This CDR3 is built from 14 residues. V dropped 0 bases and J dropped 2 bases, with 8 bases sitting between them. In DNA, the CDR3 is TGCGCCAGCAGCTTGGTGGGGAGAAACTATGGCTACACCTTC. Its protein product is CASSLVGRNYGYTF.

V is TRBV29-1 and J is TRBJ2-1; 12 bases map to TRBD2. V shed 6 bases, J shed 4 bases, and the junction held 4 bases outside the gene matches. There are 14 residues in the CDR3. Per germline, CDR1 SQVTM and CDR2 ANQGSEA. This CDR3 is CSVLTSGRYNEQFF. DNA for the CDR3: TGCAGCGTCTTGACTAGCGGGAGATACAATGAGCAGTTCTTC.

This chain links TRBV6-1 with TRBJ1-5; no clear D gene. Germline V gene sequence: CDR1 MNHNS, CDR2 SASEGT. The V gene lost 4 bases and the J gene lost 0 bases, with 13 bases spanning the gap. The CDR3 covers 16 residues. The CDR3 is CASSAEVIYSNQPQHF. The CDR3 region has the DNA TGTGCCAGCAGTGCCGAAGTAATCTATAGCAATCAGCCCCAGCATTTT.

This clone was seen a few times. This chain joins TRBV7-9 and TRBJ2-7, with 15 bases identical to TRBD2. The germline CDR1 and CDR2 sequences are SEHNR and FQNEAQ (reference sequence). The length of the CDR3 is 15 residues. Trimming took 5 bases from V and 6 from J; bases not matched to a gene: 5. CDR3 region: CASSLGLAGGPEQYF. In nucleotides, the CDR3 is TGTGCCAGCAGCCTCGGACTAGCGGGAGGGCCCGAGCAGTACTTC.